A single sample is the source of the 14 T cell receptor beta chains below, sequenced in a study of T cell repertoires in cytomegalovirus infection. TCRdb recomputed calls from the reads with MiXCR, one row per CDR3 protein. The sample lists 75,000 to 100,000 distinct CDR3 sequences, 25% to 30% seen once, with approximately 71% in the top ten. Their antigen targets remain unknown. This sample comprised CD8+ T cells from cultured PBMCs, obtained from culture after CMV antigen stimulation. The receptors were gathered from a human donor in good health (CMV status not recorded). Some clones in this sample may be carry-over from other donors' samples.

This clonotype came up a few times. The chain links TRBV12-3 or TRBV12-4 to TRBJ1-5; no clear D. V gave up 5 bases and J gave up 0 bases, with 5 bases separating them. The CDR3 runs 13 residues. This chain's CDR3 is CASSTDSNQPQHF. The CDR3 DNA sequence: TGTGCCAGCAGTACCGATAGCAATCAGCCCCAGCATTTT.

V usage is TRBV7-2 and J usage is TRBJ2-5; D remains ambiguous. The CDR3 is made up of 16 amino acids. V lost 1 base and J 2 bases, leaving 14 bases between the germline ends. Germline CDR1 is SGHTA and CDR2 is FQGNSA. CDR3 sequence reads: CASSLVRGSLQETQYF. The CDR3 DNA sequence: TGTGCCAGCAGCTTAGTTAGAGGAAGCCTTCAAGAGACCCAGTACTTC.

Only a few counts were recorded for this clonotype. This chain connects TRBV4-1 to TRBJ1-1, with D possibly TRBD1 on 5 matching bases. V was clipped by 4 bases and J by 7 bases, with 10 bases between them. This CDR3 region has 12 residues. The germline gives CDR1 MGHRA, CDR2 YSYEKL. This CDR3 is CASSRQGYEAFF. The CDR3 region has the DNA TGCGCCAGCAGCCGCCAGGGATATGAAGCTTTCTTT.

A single count supports this clonotype. This sequence joins TRBV2 and TRBJ2-1; TRBD2 is a possible D gene (7 bases). The germline V and J ends were trimmed by 1 base and 7 bases, with 14 bases remaining between them. The CDR3 runs to 15 residues. CDR1 is SNHLY and CDR2 is FYNNEI in the germline V gene. The CDR3 DNA reads as TGTGCCAGCAGTGAAGAGAAGGGGGGGAAGAATGAGCAGTTCTTC. It is translated as CASSEEKGGKNEQFF.

The chain carries TRBV6-1 and TRBJ1-1; tentative D call: TRBD1 (5 bases). V was pared by 8 bases and J by 0 bases, with 10 bases between. The CDR3 is 13 amino acids. Germline-derived CDR1 and CDR2 are MNHNS and SASEGT. Here the CDR3 DNA reads TGTGCCAGCCGGGACGGAATGAACACTGAAGCTTTCTTT. It specifies CASRDGMNTEAFF.

V and J are TRBV7-2 and TRBJ2-7, with TRBD2 as a possible D gene (5 bases). The CDR3 sequence is 13 residues long. The germline V and J ends were trimmed by 8 bases and 4 bases, with 15 bases remaining between them. The germline V gene has CDR1 SGHTA and CDR2 FQGNSA. Here the CDR3 DNA reads TGTGCCAGCGGCCCGGAACGGGGTTACGAGCAGTACGTC. Translation: CASGPERGYEQYV.

This sequence joins TRBV6-8 and TRBJ2-5, with D unclear. Germline V CDR1 and CDR2: MNHGY, SAAAGT. CDR3 length equals 12 residues. The V end was cut by 2 bases, the J end by 5 bases, with 6 bases between. CDR3 DNA: TGTGCCAGCAGTTACGAAGGCGAGACCCAGTACTTC. As protein: CASSYEGETQYF.

The chain recombines TRBV4-1 with TRBJ2-7, with D unclear. Germline lookup yields CDR1 MGHRA and CDR2 YSYEKL. Deletions cut 5 bases from V and 5 bases from J, with 10 bases between. This CDR3 has 12 amino acids. CDR3 DNA: TGCGCCAGCAGCGGGGTAGGCAACGAGCAGTACTTC. Its translation is CASSGVGNEQYF.

This clonotype was observed many times. The chain links TRBV7-2 to TRBJ1-2, with TRBD1 matching over 12 bases. In germline, CDR1 is SGHTA, CDR2 FQGNSA. Germline trimming cut 1 base from V and 5 bases from J; bases unmatched to any gene: 2. The CDR3 covers 15 residues. CDR3 in DNA: TGTGCCAGCAGCTTAGGGGACAGGGGGCCGTATGGCTACACCTTC. It yields the protein CASSLGDRGPYGYTF.

The gene calls are TRBV10-3 and TRBJ2-1, with 12 bases lining up with TRBD1. Germline V gives CDR1 ENHRY, CDR2 SYGVKD. With V trimmed by 6 bases and J by 3 bases, 3 bases remained unmatched. The CDR3 is made up of 15 amino acids. CDR3 residues: CAISGTGGGYNEQFF. The DNA of the CDR3 is TGTGCCATCAGCGGGACAGGGGGCGGCTACAATGAGCAGTTCTTC.

This chain links TRBV5-4 with TRBJ2-4; D remains ambiguous. The CDR3 covers 13 residues. Germline values: CDR1 SGHNT, CDR2 YYREEE (reference sequence). V was clipped by 0 bases and J by 9 bases, with 10 bases between them. The chain's CDR3 is CASSLDGPSIQYF. CDR3 DNA: TGTGCCAGCAGCTTGGACGGGCCGAGCATTCAGTACTTC. The variable domain in full, completed from reference TRBV5-4 and TRBJ2-4, reads ETGVTQSPTHLIKTRGQQVTLRCSSQSGHNTVSWYQQALGQGPQFIFQYYREEENGRGNFPPRFSGLQFPNYSSELNVNALELDDSALYLCASSLDGPSIQYFGAGTRLSVL.

This clonotype was detected a few times. The rearrangement links TRBV7-6 to TRBJ2-2, with 14 bases aligning to TRBD2. This CDR3 comprises 17 residues. The V gene end was trimmed by 5 bases and the J gene end by 4 bases; junction bases not matched to a gene: 6. Germline V lookup: CDR1 SGHVS, CDR2 FNYEAQ. The chain's CDR3 is CASSGRTSGGSTGELFF. CDR3 coding DNA: TGTGCCAGCAGCGGCAGGACTAGCGGGGGGAGCACCGGGGAGCTGTTTTTT.

The sample holds many counts of this clonotype. The chain employs TRBV27 and TRBJ2-1; 10 bases are shared with TRBD2. The trim removed 5 bases at V and 0 bases at J, leaving 4 bases unmatched. Germline CDR1 is MNHEY and CDR2 is SMNVEV (reference sequence). This CDR3 comprises 16 residues. The CDR3 DNA is TGTGCCAGCAGTGCTCTAGCGGGGGCCTCCTACAATGAGCAGTTCTTC. This gives the protein CASSALAGASYNEQFF.

The table lists this clonotype with a count of one. This rearrangement joins TRBV19 to TRBJ1-1; D might be TRBD1 (5 bases). The CDR3 is 14 amino acids. Trimming took 7 bases from V and 7 from J, leaving 19 bases between them. The germline gives CDR1 LNHDA, CDR2 SQIVND (reference sequence). The CDR3 is CASTAGLGLGEAFF. CDR3 nucleotides: TGTGCCAGTACCGCGGGGCTGGGGCTGGGTGAAGCTTTCTTT.